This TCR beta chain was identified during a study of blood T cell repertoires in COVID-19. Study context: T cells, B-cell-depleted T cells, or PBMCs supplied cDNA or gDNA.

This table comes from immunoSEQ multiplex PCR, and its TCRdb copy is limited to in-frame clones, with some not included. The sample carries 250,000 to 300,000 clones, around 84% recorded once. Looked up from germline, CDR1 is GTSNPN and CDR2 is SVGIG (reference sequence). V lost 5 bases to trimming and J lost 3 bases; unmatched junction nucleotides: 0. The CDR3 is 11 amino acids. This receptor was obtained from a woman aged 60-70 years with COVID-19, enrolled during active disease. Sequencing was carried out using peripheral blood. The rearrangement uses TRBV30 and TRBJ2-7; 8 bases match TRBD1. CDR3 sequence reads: CAWDRGYEQYF. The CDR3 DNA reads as TGTGCCTGGGACAGGGGCTACGAGCAGTACTTC.